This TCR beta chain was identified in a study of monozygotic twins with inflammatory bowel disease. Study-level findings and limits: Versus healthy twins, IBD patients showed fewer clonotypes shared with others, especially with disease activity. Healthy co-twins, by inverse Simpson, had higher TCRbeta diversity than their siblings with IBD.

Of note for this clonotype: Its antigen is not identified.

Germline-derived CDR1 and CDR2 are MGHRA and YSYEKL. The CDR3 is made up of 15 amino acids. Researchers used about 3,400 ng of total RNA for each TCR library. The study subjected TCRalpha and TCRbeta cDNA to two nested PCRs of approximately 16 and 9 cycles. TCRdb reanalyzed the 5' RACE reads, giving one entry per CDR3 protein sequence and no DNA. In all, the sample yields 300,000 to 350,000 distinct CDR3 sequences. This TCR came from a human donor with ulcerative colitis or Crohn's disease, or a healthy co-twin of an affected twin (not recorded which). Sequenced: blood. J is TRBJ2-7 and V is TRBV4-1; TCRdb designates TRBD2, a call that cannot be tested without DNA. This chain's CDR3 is CGSSQYQGPGYEQYF.